This T cell receptor beta chain was recovered during a study of cytomegalovirus exposure and HLA in healthy donors. PCR used 60 Vbeta primers and 13 Jbeta primers. The repertoire was sequenced with immunoSEQ multiplex PCR; TCRdb's copy has only in-frame clones and lacks some. Altogether some 99,000 clones are present, approximately 70% being singletons, with the ten largest covering approximately 5.5%. V dropped 4 bases and J dropped 8; count of bases not matched to a gene: 4. The germline V gene has CDR1 SGHRS and CDR2 YFSETQ. The length of the CDR3 is 14 residues. The clonotype was recovered from a woman aged 65 to 85 in good health and CMV-seropositive. The gene calls are TRBV5-1 and TRBJ2-1, with 12 positions matching TRBD1. Sequenced sample: PBMCs. CDR3 protein: CASSPGQGAHEQFF. CDR3 in DNA: TGCGCCAGCAGCCCGGGACAGGGGGCCCATGAGCAGTTCTTC.